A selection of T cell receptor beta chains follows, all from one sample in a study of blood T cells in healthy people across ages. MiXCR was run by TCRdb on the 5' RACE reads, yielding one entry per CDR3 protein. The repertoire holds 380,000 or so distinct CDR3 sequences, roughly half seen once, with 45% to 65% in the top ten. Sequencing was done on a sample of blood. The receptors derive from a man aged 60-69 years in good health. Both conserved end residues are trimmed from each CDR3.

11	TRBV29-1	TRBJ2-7	SARTFRGYEQY
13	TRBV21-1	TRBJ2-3	ASSKHQGNTDTQY
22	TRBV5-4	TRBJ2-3	ASSSAWGLWGTSGGALVTGTQY
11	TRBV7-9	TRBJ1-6	ASSPHDDSPLH
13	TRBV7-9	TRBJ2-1	ASSYKGGIYNEQF
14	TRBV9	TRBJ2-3	ASSALAGGLTDTQY
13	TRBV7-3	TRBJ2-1	ASSTTSGLYNEQF
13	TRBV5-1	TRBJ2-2	ASRVGTANTGELF
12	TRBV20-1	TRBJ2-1	SASRGQAYNEQF
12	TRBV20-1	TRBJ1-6	SARVPRGSSPLH
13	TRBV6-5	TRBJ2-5	ASSLEDRREETQY
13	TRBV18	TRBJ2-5	ASSPGGWAQETQY
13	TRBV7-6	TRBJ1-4	ASSLGTAPNEKLF
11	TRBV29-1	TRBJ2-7	SGQGTSGYEQY
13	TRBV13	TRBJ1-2	ASSLGSGLHYGYT
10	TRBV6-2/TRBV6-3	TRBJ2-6	ASFSGANVLT
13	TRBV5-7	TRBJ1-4	ASSPETVPREKLF
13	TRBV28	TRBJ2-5	ANSFRGQGEETQY
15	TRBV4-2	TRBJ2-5	ASSYRTSGRAGETQY
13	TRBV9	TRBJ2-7	ASSAGDRAFYEQY
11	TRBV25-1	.	ASSRQGSNIQY
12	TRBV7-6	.	ASTIGQGGETQY
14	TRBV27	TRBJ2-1	ASSSDQRGASNEQF
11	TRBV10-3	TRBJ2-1	ALGGSSYNEQF
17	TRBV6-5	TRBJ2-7	ASSYSGLAGGASSYEQY
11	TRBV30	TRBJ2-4	AWSVGVLAEQY
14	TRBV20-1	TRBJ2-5	SVRPLDGVHQETQY
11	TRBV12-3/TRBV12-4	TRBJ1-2	ASSRGFSYGYT
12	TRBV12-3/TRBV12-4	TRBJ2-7	ASSLAGGKYEQY
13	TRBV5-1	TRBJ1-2	ASSPSGGQGKGYT
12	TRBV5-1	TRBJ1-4	ASTLGGNREKLF
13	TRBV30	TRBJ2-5	AWSSISRELETQY
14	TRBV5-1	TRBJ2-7	ASTTRPTAPGYEQY
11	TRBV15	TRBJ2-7	ATSTGTSREQY
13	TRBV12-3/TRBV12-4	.	ATTGAPPHKNIQY
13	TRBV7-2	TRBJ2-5	ASSLSRVGQETQY
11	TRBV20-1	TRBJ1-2	SASAVGRYGYT
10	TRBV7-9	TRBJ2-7	ASSLTDYEQY
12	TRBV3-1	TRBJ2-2	ASAGGLLTGELF
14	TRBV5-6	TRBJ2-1	ASSFQAGSSYKEQF
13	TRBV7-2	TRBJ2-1	ASSAQDRARNEQF
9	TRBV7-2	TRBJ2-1	ASSFRYEQF
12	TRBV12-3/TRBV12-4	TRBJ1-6	VSSFGTDNSPLH
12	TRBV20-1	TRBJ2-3	SARVGTSTDTQY
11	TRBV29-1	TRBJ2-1	SGSGTGESEQF
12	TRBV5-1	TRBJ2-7	ASSLVTGADEQY
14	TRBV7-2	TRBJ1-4	ASSLGGSGRGEKLF
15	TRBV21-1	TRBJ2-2	ASNRDRAEMNTGELF
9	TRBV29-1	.	SVTHSYEQY
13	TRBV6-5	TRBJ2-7	ATYKRGMSSYEQY